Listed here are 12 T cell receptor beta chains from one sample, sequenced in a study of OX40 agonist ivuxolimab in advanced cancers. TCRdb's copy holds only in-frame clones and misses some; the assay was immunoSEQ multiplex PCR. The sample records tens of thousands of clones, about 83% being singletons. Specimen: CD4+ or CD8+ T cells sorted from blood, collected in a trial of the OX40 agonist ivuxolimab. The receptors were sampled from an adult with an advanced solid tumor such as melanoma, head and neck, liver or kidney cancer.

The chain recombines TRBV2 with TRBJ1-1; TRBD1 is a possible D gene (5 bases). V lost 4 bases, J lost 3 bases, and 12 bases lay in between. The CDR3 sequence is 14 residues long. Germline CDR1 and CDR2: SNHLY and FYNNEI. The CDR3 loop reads CASSVGGAHTEAFF. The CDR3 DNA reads TGTGCCAGCAGTGTCGGGGGAGCTCACACTGAAGCTTTCTTT. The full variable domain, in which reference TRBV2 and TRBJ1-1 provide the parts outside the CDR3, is EPEVTQTPSHQVTQMGQEVILRCVPISNHLYFYWYRQILGQKVEFLVSFYNNEISEKSEIFDDQFSVERPDGSNFTLKIRSTKLEDSAMYFCASSVGGAHTEAFFGQGTRLTVV.

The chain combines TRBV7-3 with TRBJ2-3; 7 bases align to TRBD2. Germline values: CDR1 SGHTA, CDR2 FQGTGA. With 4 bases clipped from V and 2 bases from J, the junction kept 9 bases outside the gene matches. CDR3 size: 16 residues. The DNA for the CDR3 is TGTGCCAGCAGCTCCGTTGGCGGGGGTTACACAGATACGCAGTATTTT. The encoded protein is CASSSVGGGYTDTQYF.

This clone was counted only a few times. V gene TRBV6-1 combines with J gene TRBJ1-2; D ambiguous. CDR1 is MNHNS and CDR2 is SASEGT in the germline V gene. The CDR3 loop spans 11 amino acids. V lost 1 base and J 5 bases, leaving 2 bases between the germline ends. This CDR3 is CASSEGYGYTF. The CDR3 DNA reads TGTGCCAGCAGTGAAGGGTATGGCTACACCTTC.

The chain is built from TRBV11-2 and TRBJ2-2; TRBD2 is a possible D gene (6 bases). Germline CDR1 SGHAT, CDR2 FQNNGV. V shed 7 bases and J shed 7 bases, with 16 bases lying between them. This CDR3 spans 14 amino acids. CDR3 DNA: TGTGCCAGCACTTTGGGGGGAAGTTTCGGGGAGCTGTTTTTT. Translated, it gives CASTLGGSFGELFF.

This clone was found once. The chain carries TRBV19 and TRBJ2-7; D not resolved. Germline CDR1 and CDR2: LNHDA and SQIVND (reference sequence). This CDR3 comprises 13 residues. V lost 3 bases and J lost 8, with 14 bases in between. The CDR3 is CASSIRITNKQYF. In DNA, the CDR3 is TGTGCCAGTAGTATCCGAATCACCAATAAGCAGTACTTC.

This chain's CDR3 is CASSFPETAKAFF. For the CDR3, the DNA is TGTGCCAGCAGCTTCCCAGAGACCGCAAAAGCTTTCTTT. The chain employs TRBV7-8 and TRBJ1-1; no clear D gene. Germline CDR1 and CDR2: SGHVS and FQNEAQ. V lost 3 bases and J 9 bases, leaving 14 bases between the germline ends. The CDR3 sequence is 13 residues long. Filled out from reference TRBV7-8 and TRBJ1-1, the complete variable domain reads GAGVSQSPRYKVAKRGQDVALRCDPISGHVSLFWYQQALGQGPEFLTYFQNEAQLDKSGLPSDRFFAERPEGSVSTLKIQRTQQEDSAVYLCASSFPETAKAFFGQGTRLTVV.

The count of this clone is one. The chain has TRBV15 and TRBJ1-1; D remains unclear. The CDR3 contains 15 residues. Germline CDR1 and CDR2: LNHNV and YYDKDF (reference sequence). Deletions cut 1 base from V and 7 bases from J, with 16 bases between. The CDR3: CATSRVRGLGYEAFF. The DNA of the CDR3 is TGTGCCACCAGCAGAGTAAGAGGTCTCGGATATGAAGCTTTCTTT.

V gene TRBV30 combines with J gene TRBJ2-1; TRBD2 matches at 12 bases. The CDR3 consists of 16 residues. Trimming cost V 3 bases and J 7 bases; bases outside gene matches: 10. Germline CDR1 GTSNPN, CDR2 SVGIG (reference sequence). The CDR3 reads CAWRRALAGGLNEQFF. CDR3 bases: TGTGCCTGGAGGAGGGCTCTAGCGGGAGGGCTGAATGAGCAGTTCTTC.

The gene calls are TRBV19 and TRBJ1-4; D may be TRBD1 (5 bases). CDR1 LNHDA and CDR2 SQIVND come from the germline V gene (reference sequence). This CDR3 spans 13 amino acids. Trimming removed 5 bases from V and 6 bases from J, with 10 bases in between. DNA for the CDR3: TGTGCCAGTAGTCCCCCGGGGGATGAAAAACTGTTTTTT. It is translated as CASSPPGDEKLFF.

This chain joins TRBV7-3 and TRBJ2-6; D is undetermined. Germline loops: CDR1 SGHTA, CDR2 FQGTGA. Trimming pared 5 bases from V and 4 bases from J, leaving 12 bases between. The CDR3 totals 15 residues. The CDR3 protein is CASSPPQSGANVLTF. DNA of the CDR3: TGTGCCAGCAGCCCACCCCAGTCGGGGGCCAACGTCCTGACTTTC.

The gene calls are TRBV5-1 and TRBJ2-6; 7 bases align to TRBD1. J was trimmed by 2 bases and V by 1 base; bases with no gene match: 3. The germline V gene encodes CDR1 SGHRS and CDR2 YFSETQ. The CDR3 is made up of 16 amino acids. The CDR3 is CASSLTGVAGANVLTF. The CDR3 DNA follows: TGCGCCAGCAGCTTGACAGGGGTTGCTGGGGCCAACGTCCTGACTTTC. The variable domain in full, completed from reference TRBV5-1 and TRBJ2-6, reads KAGVTQTPRYLIKTRGQQVTLSCSPISGHRSVSWYQQTPGQGLQFLFEYFSETQRNKGNFPGRFSGRQFSNSRSEMNVSTLELGDSALYLCASSLTGVAGANVLTFGAGSRLTVL.

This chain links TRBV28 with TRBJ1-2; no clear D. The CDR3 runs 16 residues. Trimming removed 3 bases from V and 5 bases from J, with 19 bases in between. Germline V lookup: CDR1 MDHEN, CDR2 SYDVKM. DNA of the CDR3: TGTGCCAGCAGTTTTCCGCTCTCGGGCCCCGGATATGGCTACACCTTC. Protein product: CASSFPLSGPGYGYTF.